The 26 T cell receptor beta chains reported below all come from one sample, sequenced in a study of PD-1 blockade in classical Hodgkin lymphoma. The time point here: cycle 4 day 1 (C4D1), after five to seven weeks of nivolumab. With no exception, relapse followed autologous stem cell transplantation in all patients, and brentuximab vedotin exposure varied. From thawed PBMCs, CD4+ T cells were purified using magnetic negative selection. Repertoires were generated with immunoSEQ multiplex PCR, while TCRdb's copy carries only in-frame clones and drops some. The profile shows some 9,300 clones, about 75% of them singletons. The material sequenced was CD4+ T cells from blood, taken before the fourth cycle of nivolumab. Receptors originate from a human donor with classical Hodgkin lymphoma.

This chain joins TRBV6-1 and TRBJ2-1; a weak D match, TRBD2 (6 bases). This CDR3 has 13 amino acids. The germline V and J ends were trimmed by 6 bases and 7 bases, with 13 bases remaining between them. Germline V lookup: CDR1 MNHNS, CDR2 SASEGT. CDR3 sequence reads: CASRRDAGNEQFF. The CDR3 DNA follows: TGTGCCAGCAGAAGGGACGCGGGGAATGAGCAGTTCTTC.

The rearrangement uses TRBV19 and TRBJ1-2, with unresolved D. V lost 4 bases and J lost 4, with 13 bases in between. This CDR3 is 14 amino acids long. Germline loops: CDR1 LNHDA, CDR2 SQIVND (reference sequence). The CDR3 loop is CASSTDEGVYGYTF. The CDR3 DNA follows: TGTGCCAGTAGTACCGACGAAGGCGTCTATGGCTACACCTTC.

V gene TRBV7-8 combines with J gene TRBJ2-1; D ambiguous. Germline CDR1 SGHVS, CDR2 FQNEAQ. The CDR3 has 17 residues. V was clipped by 4 bases and J by 1 base, with 17 bases between them. The CDR3 here is CASSYQTLGRSYNEQFF. The DNA for the CDR3 is TGTGCCAGCAGCTATCAGACCTTAGGAAGGTCCTACAATGAGCAGTTCTTC.

The chain recombines TRBV28 with TRBJ1-6, with TRBD1 matching 8 bases. Losses at the gene ends were 7 bases for V and 0 bases for J; bases not matched to a gene: 14. The CDR3 sequence is 19 residues long. Germline V gives CDR1 MDHEN, CDR2 SYDVKM. The CDR3 DNA follows: TGTGCCAGCACACCCTCTCCGGGACAGGAGAGCTCCTATAATTCACCCCTCCACTTT. It specifies CASTPSPGQESSYNSPLHF.

The rearrangement joins TRBV29-1 to TRBJ1-3; D is perhaps TRBD1 (5 bases). The ends were cut back, 5 bases at V and 4 bases at J, with 18 bases in the middle. Germline V gives CDR1 SQVTM, CDR2 ANQGSEA. There are 15 residues in the CDR3. CDR3 region: CSVQSNRGIGNTIYF. CDR3 nucleotide sequence: TGCAGCGTTCAATCGAACCGGGGGATAGGAAACACCATATATTTT.

This chain joins TRBV5-4 and TRBJ1-1; D unclear. V dropped 0 bases and J dropped 0 bases, with 9 bases sitting between them. Germline V gene lookup returns CDR1 SGHNT and CDR2 YYREEE (reference sequence). This CDR3 has 15 amino acids. The CDR3 sequence is CASSLDRQMNTEAFF. The CDR3, as DNA: TGTGCCAGCAGCTTGGATCGGCAAATGAACACTGAAGCTTTCTTT.

V is TRBV9 and J is TRBJ2-1; D gene ambiguous. V lost 4 bases and J lost 8, with 13 bases in between. Germline CDR1 reads SGDLS; CDR2 reads YYNGEE. This CDR3 region has 13 residues. CDR3 residues: CASSSHEGYEQFF. DNA of the CDR3: TGTGCCAGCAGCTCCCACGAAGGGTATGAGCAGTTCTTC.

V is TRBV7-2 and J is TRBJ2-2; D gene unclear. The CDR3 consists of 13 residues. V gave up 1 base and J gave up 7 bases, with 7 bases separating them. Per germline, CDR1 SGHTA and CDR2 FQGNSA. The CDR3 DNA follows: TGTGCCAGCAGCTTAGAAAATGGCGGGGAGCTGTTTTTT. It yields the protein CASSLENGGELFF.

This clone was detected a few times. The V and J genes are TRBV5-4 and TRBJ1-2; TRBD1 aligns across 7 bases. V dropped 4 bases and J dropped 4; count of bases not matched to a gene: 4. Germline CDR1 and CDR2: SGHNT and YYREEE (reference sequence). This CDR3 region has 13 residues. The CDR3 spells CASSLQGTYGYTF. CDR3 DNA sequence: TGTGCCAGCAGCCTACAGGGGACCTATGGCTACACCTTC.

The chain employs TRBV6-1 and TRBJ1-4; 7 nucleotides line up with TRBD1. Germline assignment: CDR1 MNHNS and CDR2 SASEGT. CDR3 length: 14 amino acids. The V segment lost 5 bases and the J segment 0 bases; nucleotides outside the gene matches: 0. CDR3 protein: CASSTGATNEKLFF. In DNA form, the CDR3 reads TGTGCCAGCAGTACAGGGGCAACTAATGAAAAACTGTTTTTT.

This clone appeared once. V gene TRBV15 combines with J gene TRBJ2-1; 8 nucleotides match TRBD2. Unmatched junction bases numbered 6, after V lost 1 base and J lost 4 bases. This CDR3 region has 16 residues. Germline CDR1 and CDR2: LNHNV and YYDKDF (reference sequence). CDR3 nucleotide sequence: TGTGCCACCAGCAGAGTTCGGGGGGGCCAATACAATGAGCAGTTCTTC. Protein sequence: CATSRVRGGQYNEQFF.

This clone has just one count. The CDR3 region is CASSWGAGARDRNTEAFF. CDR3 coding DNA: TGCGCCAGCAGCTGGGGGGCAGGGGCCCGGGACAGGAACACTGAAGCTTTCTTT. The chain is built from TRBV5-1 and TRBJ1-1; the match to TRBD1 covers 7 bases. The CDR3 is 18 residues long. The ends lost 3 bases at V and 1 base at J; junction bases unmatched: 15. The germline V gene has CDR1 SGHRS and CDR2 YFSETQ.

The CDR3 protein is CASSPTGHETQYF. Here the CDR3 DNA reads TGCGCCAGCAGCCCTACAGGGCACGAGACCCAGTACTTC. V and J are TRBV4-3 and TRBJ2-5; the D gene is possibly TRBD1 (6 bases). V lost 4 bases, J lost 5 bases, and 11 bases lay in between. This CDR3 contains 13 residues. Germline CDR1 reads LGHNA; CDR2 reads YSLEER.

The chain joins TRBV27 to TRBJ2-7; the match to TRBD2 covers 10 bases. The germline V gene has CDR1 MNHEY and CDR2 SMNVEV (reference sequence). Trimming removed 5 bases from V and 2 bases from J; junction bases left unmatched: 6. CDR3 length equals 15 residues. The CDR3 nucleotides read TGTGCCAGCAGTCCAGGGGGGACTAGCGCCTACGAGCAGTACTTC. Translation gives CASSPGGTSAYEQYF.

Points on this clone: Other DNA sequences in the same sample also yield this CDR3. V gene TRBV28 combines with J gene TRBJ1-2, with TRBD1 identical over 7 bases. J gave up 3 bases and V 8 bases, and 6 bases lay outside the gene matches. The CDR3 runs to 13 residues. CDR1 and CDR2 (germline): MDHEN, SYDVKM. The CDR3 bases are TGTGCCAGCTTAGACAGGGCCTACTATGGCTACACCTTC. Its protein product is CASLDRAYYGYTF.

The rearrangement joins TRBV28 to TRBJ2-5; 7 nucleotides line up with TRBD1. The length of the CDR3 is 16 residues. J lost 4 bases, V lost 7 bases, and 15 bases had no gene match. Germline V lookup: CDR1 MDHEN, CDR2 SYDVKM. The CDR3 bases are TGTGCCAGCACCCCGGGGTATGGCACAGGGGCAGAGACCCAGTACTTC. Protein product: CASTPGYGTGAETQYF.

This clone was detected only a few times. This rearrangement joins TRBV7-5 to TRBJ1-6. TRBV7-5 is labeled a pseudogene. The CDR3 totals 14 residues. The CDR3 DNA is TGTGCCAGAAGCCTCAGGGGAGGGAATTCACCCCTCCACTTT. This gives the protein CARSLRGGNSPLHF.

In its sample, this clone was seen a few times. The rearrangement uses TRBV5-1 and TRBJ1-6, with D unresolved. V was shortened by 5 bases and J by 9 bases, with 15 bases between the two germline ends. The CDR3 totals 14 residues. CDR1 SGHRS and CDR2 YFSETQ come from the germline V gene. The CDR3 spells CASRDRTGLSPLHF. In nucleotides, the CDR3 is TGCGCCAGCAGGGACCGCACCGGACTTTCACCCCTCCACTTT.

The chain couples TRBV7-9 to TRBJ1-6; TRBD1 might be the D (6 bases). This CDR3 comprises 14 residues. Trimming stripped 5 bases from V and 7 bases from J, with 12 bases between. Germline lookup yields CDR1 SEHNR and CDR2 FQNEAQ (reference sequence). CDR3 DNA: TGTGCCAGCAGCCGAGAGCAGGGGAATTCACCCCTCCACTTT. This encodes CASSREQGNSPLHF. The entire variable domain, with the rest obtained from reference TRBV7-9 and TRBJ1-6, is as follows: DTGVSQNPRHKITKRGQNVTFRCDPISEHNRLYWYRQTLGQGPEFLTYFQNEAQLEKSRLLSDRFSAERPKGSFSTLEIQRTEQGDSAMYLCASSREQGNSPLHFGNGTRLTVT.

V is TRBV10-1 and J is TRBJ1-4; D perhaps matches TRBD1 (6 bases). The length of the CDR3 is 13 residues. The V gene lost 10 bases and the J gene lost 4 bases, with 13 bases spanning the gap. Germline CDR1 WNHNN, CDR2 SYGVQD (reference sequence). In DNA form, the CDR3 reads TGCGCCAACCGACCAGGGGTTAATGAAAAACTGTTTTTT. Residues: CANRPGVNEKLFF.

The chain has TRBV19 and TRBJ2-3, with D possibly called TRBD1 or TRBD2 (5 bases each). The germline V gene encodes CDR1 LNHDA and CDR2 SQIVND (reference sequence). The CDR3 totals 15 residues. Trimming shortened V by 0 bases and J by 3 bases, and 10 bases separated the two germline ends. CDR3: CASSIDGTATDTQYF. DNA of the CDR3: TGTGCCAGTAGTATAGATGGGACGGCAACAGATACGCAGTATTTT.

The chain combines TRBV7-6 with TRBJ2-3; possibly TRBD1 for D (6 bases). The V gene's germline CDR1 is SGHVS and CDR2 FNYEAQ. V gave up 7 bases and J gave up 2 bases, with 13 bases separating them. The CDR3 sequence is 14 residues long. Here the CDR3 DNA reads TGTGCCAGCACCTCAGGGGCTTCCACAGATACGCAGTATTTT. Translating it yields CASTSGASTDTQYF.

J is TRBJ1-2 and V is TRBV6-1; tentative D call: TRBD1 (6 bases). The V gene lost 5 bases and the J gene lost 4 bases, with 14 bases spanning the gap. CDR3 length: 14 amino acids. Germline V gene sequence: CDR1 MNHNS, CDR2 SASEGT. The CDR3 protein is CASSPRQELYGYTF. CDR3 bases: TGTGCCAGCAGTCCCCGACAGGAACTCTATGGCTACACCTTC.

This sequence joins TRBV5-6 and TRBJ2-3; 9 bases agree with TRBD2. This CDR3 has 16 amino acids. CDR1 is SGHDT and CDR2 is YYEEEE in the germline V gene. The J segment lost 2 bases and the V segment lost 3 bases, leaving 7 bases of the junction unmatched. The CDR3: CASSSQLAGLTDTQYF. The CDR3 nucleotides are TGTGCCAGCAGCTCCCAGCTAGCGGGGCTCACAGATACGCAGTATTTT.

Of note for this clone: Other DNA sequences from this sample encode an identical CDR3 as well. The chain joins TRBV18 to TRBJ1-1; D is unresolved. Germline V CDR1 and CDR2: KGHSH, LQKENI. Trimming stripped 2 bases from V and 0 bases from J, with 4 bases between. This CDR3 is built from 13 residues. CDR3 region: CASSPGVNTEAFF. Written as DNA, the CDR3 is TGTGCCAGCTCACCAGGGGTGAACACTGAAGCTTTCTTT.

J is TRBJ1-5 and V is TRBV6-4; 8 bases are shared with TRBD1. The CDR3 has 15 amino acids. Losses at the gene ends were 5 bases for V and 4 bases for J; bases not matched to a gene: 7. The V gene's germline CDR1 is MRHNA and CDR2 SNTAGT. The CDR3 DNA is TGTGCCAGCAGTCCCGACAGGGGTCTGAATCAGCCCCAGCATTTT. Its protein product is CASSPDRGLNQPQHF.